A single sample gave rise to the 21 T cell receptor beta chains below, sequenced in a study of T cells in tuberculosis listed by TCRdb under 2018. PBMC were thawed, rested overnight, stained with GMM-loaded CD1B tetramer, a Live/Dead dye and anti-CD3, and then sorted on a FACS Aria II. The CD1B tetramers were loaded with C32 glucose monomycolate that had been purified from Rhodococcus equi. Libraries came from the immunoSEQ multiplex PCR assay. Entries here come from immuneACCESS through TCRdb and include only in-frame sequences with V and J called. Some clones fail to appear in such tables; in the studies checked, an unresolved V gene covers under half of the shortfall, and the cause of the remainder is unknown. This sample holds more than 70,000 clones; roughly 91% were observed only once. Over 1.5% of the sample lies in the top ten. Input material: CD1b-GMM tetramer-negative cells sorted from PBMCs. This specimen's cell subset or site label, interpreted: T cells not binding CD1B-GMM tetramer, sorted from same donor. The source of these receptors is an adult woman with latent tuberculosis.

The chain is built from TRBV6-6 and TRBJ1-2; D remains unclear. The V gene's germline CDR1 is MNHNY and CDR2 SVGAGI (reference sequence). The CDR3 extends over 15 amino acids. V lost 3 bases and J lost 4, with 15 bases in between. The CDR3 sequence: CASSYRETTTYGYTF. The CDR3 bases are TGTGCCAGCAGTTATAGGGAGACTACCACCTATGGCTACACCTTC.

The chain recombines TRBV2 with TRBJ2-2; D gene unclear. Per germline, CDR1 SNHLY and CDR2 FYNNEI. The CDR3 has 13 amino acids. Trimming took off 6 bases at V and 0 bases at J, with 5 bases between the two ends. The CDR3: CASRRANTGELFF. CDR3 bases: TGTGCCAGCAGACGGGCGAACACCGGGGAGCTGTTTTTT.

A note on this clone: The same CDR3 can be traced to other DNA sequences in this sample. The genes are TRBV5-1 and TRBJ2-7; 9 bases match TRBD1. The V segment lost 3 bases and the J segment 0 bases; nucleotides outside the gene matches: 1. Germline-derived CDR1 and CDR2 are SGHRS and YFSETQ. This CDR3 is 14 amino acids long. The chain's CDR3 is CASSSGQGSYEQYV. CDR3 DNA: TGCGCCAGCAGCTCGGGACAGGGCTCCTACGAGCAGTACGTC.

In DNA, the CDR3 is TGTGCCAGCTCGCGGGGACTAGCGGGGGGTAGTGAGCAGTTCTTC. It codes for CASSRGLAGGSEQFF. This chain uses TRBV7-2 with TRBJ2-1; 15 bases are a match to TRBD2. J lost 9 bases, V lost 8 bases, and 8 bases had no gene match. The CDR3 extends over 15 amino acids. The V gene's germline CDR1 is SGHTA and CDR2 FQGNSA.

V and J are TRBV6-5 and TRBJ1-5; no definite D call. Germline V gene sequence: CDR1 MNHEY, CDR2 SVGAGI. CDR3 length: 13 residues. V lost 6 bases and J lost 1, with 7 bases in between. The DNA of the CDR3 is TGTGCCAGCAGGCGGTACAGCAATCAGCCCCAGCATTTT. It encodes CASRRYSNQPQHF.

J is TRBJ2-1 and V is TRBV14; unclear D gene. Trimming pared 1 base from V and 6 bases from J, leaving 16 bases between. The CDR3 runs 16 residues. Germline CDR1 reads SGHDN; CDR2 reads FVKESK. The CDR3 sequence is CASSQGAQPAPNEQFF. In DNA form, the CDR3 reads TGTGCCAGCAGCCAAGGCGCCCAACCCGCCCCCAATGAGCAGTTCTTC.

This chain connects TRBV6-5 to TRBJ1-5, with D tentatively TRBD1 (5 bases). The V gene lost 7 bases and the J gene lost 0 bases, with 13 bases spanning the gap. CDR1 MNHEY and CDR2 SVGAGI come from the germline V gene. This CDR3 contains 15 residues. DNA of the CDR3: TGTGCCAGCAATACTGACGGACATAGCAATCAGCCCCAGCATTTT. It codes for CASNTDGHSNQPQHF.

This sequence joins TRBV5-6 and TRBJ1-6; 8 bases agree with TRBD1. Germline CDR1 and CDR2: SGHDT and YYEEEE. This CDR3 is built from 16 residues. The V segment lost 4 bases and the J segment 9 bases; nucleotides outside the gene matches: 12. Here the CDR3 DNA reads TGTGCCAGCAGCGTGACCGGGACAGGCTTAAGTTCACCCCTCCACTTT. It yields the protein CASSVTGTGLSSPLHF.

This clone was counted once. The chain recombines TRBV5-1 with TRBJ2-5; 9 nucleotides match TRBD1. Germline values: CDR1 SGHRS, CDR2 YFSETQ. V lost 4 bases and J lost 1; bases outside the gene matches: 5. The CDR3 covers 15 residues. The chain's CDR3 is CASSAGTGFQETQYF. The DNA of the CDR3 is TGCGCCAGCAGCGCCGGGACAGGGTTCCAAGAGACCCAGTACTTC.

This chain connects TRBV5-1 to TRBJ2-2; the match to TRBD1 covers 8 bases. Germline values: CDR1 SGHRS, CDR2 YFSETQ. This CDR3 comprises 19 residues. The ends lost 1 base at V and 0 bases at J; junction bases unmatched: 11. For the CDR3, the DNA is TGCGCCAGCAGCTTGTATGGGACAGGACAGATTCCGAACACCGGGGAGCTGTTTTTT. Protein: CASSLYGTGQIPNTGELFF.

J is TRBJ1-2 and V is TRBV5-1, with a weak D call TRBD1 (5 bases). V shed 1 base and J shed 10 bases, with 20 bases lying between them. Germline-derived CDR1 and CDR2 are SGHRS and YFSETQ. The CDR3 length is 15 residues. The CDR3 coding sequence is TGCGCCAGCAGCTTGATGCGGATGGTGGAGGGGATCTACACCTTC. It yields the protein CASSLMRMVEGIYTF.

This chain joins TRBV29-1 and TRBJ1-5; D not resolved. The ends were cut back, 6 bases at V and 1 base at J, with 10 bases in the middle. The CDR3 runs 13 residues. Germline CDR1 is SQVTM and CDR2 is ANQGSEA. CDR3: CSVGEGSNQPQHF. In nucleotides, the CDR3 is TGCAGCGTCGGGGAGGGAAGCAATCAGCCCCAGCATTTT.

The genes are TRBV27 and TRBJ1-5, with D unresolved. The V gene lost 2 bases and the J gene lost 2 bases, with 4 bases spanning the gap. Germline CDR1 MNHEY, CDR2 SMNVEV (reference sequence). The CDR3 totals 13 residues. The CDR3 spells CASSLERNQPQHF. DNA for the CDR3: TGTGCCAGCAGTTTAGAGCGCAATCAGCCCCAGCATTTT.

The rearrangement joins TRBV19 to TRBJ1-5; 10 bases are a match to TRBD1. After removal of 6 bases from V and 3 bases from J, the junction contained 5 bases not matched to a gene. CDR3 length: 15 residues. CDR1 LNHDA and CDR2 SQIVND come from the germline V gene (reference sequence). DNA of the CDR3: TGTGCCAGTAGGCCGGGACAGGGGTACAATCAGCCCCAGCATTTT. Its translation is CASRPGQGYNQPQHF.

The J gene is TRBJ2-7, the V gene TRBV11-2; 9 bases match TRBD1. This CDR3 contains 16 residues. V lost 4 bases to trimming and J lost 5 bases; unmatched junction nucleotides: 12. Germline values: CDR1 SGHAT, CDR2 FQNNGV. CDR3 region: CASSYLSGQGRNEQYF. CDR3 DNA sequence: TGTGCCAGCAGCTACCTCTCGGGACAGGGTCGTAACGAGCAGTACTTC.

The chain carries TRBV7-2 and TRBJ1-3; 10 nucleotides agree with TRBD1. V lost 5 bases to trimming and J lost 2 bases; unmatched junction nucleotides: 3. CDR3 length: 15 residues. The germline gives CDR1 SGHTA, CDR2 FQGNSA. CDR3 in DNA: TGTGCCAGCAGCCGACAGGGGGCTGCTGGAAACACCATATATTTT. Translation: CASSRQGAAGNTIYF.

CDR3 coding DNA: TGTGCCAGCTCACCGGGCAGAGCCTACGAGCAGTACGTC. Its translation is CASSPGRAYEQYV. The chain employs TRBV18 and TRBJ2-7; D is uncertain. Trimming cost V 3 bases and J 2 bases, with 8 bases left between them. In germline, CDR1 is KGHSH, CDR2 LQKENI. The CDR3 spans 13 residues.

V and J are TRBV4-1 and TRBJ1-1; 7 nucleotides line up with TRBD1. The V segment lost 4 bases and the J segment 5 bases; nucleotides outside the gene matches: 10. Germline loops: CDR1 MGHRA, CDR2 YSYEKL. The CDR3 extends over 15 amino acids. The CDR3 bases are TGCGCCAGCAGCCGACAGGGAATCGGTGTTACTGAAGCTTTCTTT. This encodes CASSRQGIGVTEAFF.

The V gene is TRBV29-1, the J gene TRBJ1-2; D may be TRBD1 (5 bases). The CDR3 extends over 13 amino acids. The V gene's germline CDR1 is SQVTM and CDR2 ANQGSEA. Trimming removed 6 bases from V and 3 bases from J, with 14 bases in between. The CDR3 protein is CSVRGLGDYGYTF. The CDR3 bases are TGCAGCGTGAGGGGACTGGGAGACTATGGCTACACCTTC. Full variable domain (outside the CDR3, taken from reference TRBV29-1 and TRBJ1-2): SAVISQKPSRDICQRGTSLTIQCQVDSQVTMMFWYRQQPGQSLTLIATANQGSEATYESGFVIDKFPISRPNLTFSTLTVSNMSPEDSSIYLCSVRGLGDYGYTFGSGTRLTVV.

This clone was counted a few times. The chain links TRBV4-1 to TRBJ2-7; the match to TRBD2 covers 12 bases. V lost 4 bases and J lost 7; bases outside the gene matches: 5. The CDR3 sequence is 14 residues long. Germline V lookup: CDR1 MGHRA, CDR2 YSYEKL. CDR3 protein: CASSLRLAGVEQYV. For the CDR3, the DNA is TGCGCCAGCAGCCTTAGACTAGCGGGGGTTGAGCAGTACGTC.

The genes are TRBV7-3 and TRBJ2-2, with D perhaps matching TRBD1 (7 bases). This CDR3 is built from 19 residues. V was cut by 5 bases and J by 1 base, with 23 bases left in between. The germline CDR1 and CDR2 sequences are SGHTA and FQGTGA. The chain's CDR3 is CASSPWMGGGGRNTGELFF. The CDR3 coding sequence is TGTGCCAGCAGCCCATGGATGGGCGGAGGGGGCAGGAACACCGGGGAGCTGTTTTTT.